What follows describes a single TCR beta chain. V was cut by 5 bases and J by 5 bases, with 15 bases left in between. Germline V CDR1 and CDR2: SGHVS, FNYEAQ. The length of the CDR3 is 14 residues. Next came a second PCR, run for roughly 7 to 12 cycles, which used a sample-barcoded 5' primer along with a J-beta primer mix. TCRdb recomputed calls from the 5' RACE reads with MiXCR, one row per CDR3 protein. Among about 780,000 distinct CDR3 sequences listed, roughly 46% were seen once. The data are from a study of blood T cells in healthy people across ages. The sequencing input was blood. The source is a man of 80 years or more in good health. The chain recombines TRBV7-6 with TRBJ1-2; D is perhaps TRBD1 (5 bases). The CDR3 coding sequence is TGTGCCAGCAGCCAACGGGCCAAGGGGTATGGCTACACCTTC. It translates to CASSQRAKGYGYTF.